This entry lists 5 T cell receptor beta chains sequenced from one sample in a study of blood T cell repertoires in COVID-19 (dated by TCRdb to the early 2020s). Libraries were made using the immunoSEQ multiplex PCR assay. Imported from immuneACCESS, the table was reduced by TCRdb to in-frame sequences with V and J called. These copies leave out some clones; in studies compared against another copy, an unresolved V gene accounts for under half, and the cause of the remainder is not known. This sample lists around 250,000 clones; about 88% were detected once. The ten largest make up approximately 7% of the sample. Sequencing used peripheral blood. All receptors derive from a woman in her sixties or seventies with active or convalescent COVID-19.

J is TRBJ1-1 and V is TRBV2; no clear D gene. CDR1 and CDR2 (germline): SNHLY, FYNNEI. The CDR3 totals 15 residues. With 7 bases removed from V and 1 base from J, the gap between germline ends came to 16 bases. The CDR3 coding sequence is TGTGCCAGCAATCCCCTTTCTGGCAGGAACACTGAAGCTTTCTTT. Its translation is CASNPLSGRNTEAFF.

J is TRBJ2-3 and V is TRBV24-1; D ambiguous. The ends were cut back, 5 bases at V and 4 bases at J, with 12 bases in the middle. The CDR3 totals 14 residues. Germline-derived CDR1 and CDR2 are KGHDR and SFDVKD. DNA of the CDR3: TGTGCCACCAGTGGGCGGCAAGTCGCAGATACGCAGTATTTT. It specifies CATSGRQVADTQYF.

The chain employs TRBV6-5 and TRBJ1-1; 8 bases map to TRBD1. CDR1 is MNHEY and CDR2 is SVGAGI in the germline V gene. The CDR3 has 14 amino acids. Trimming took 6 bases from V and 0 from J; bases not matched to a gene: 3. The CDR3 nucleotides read TGTGCCAGCAGAAGGGGACAGGTGAACACTGAAGCTTTCTTT. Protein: CASRRGQVNTEAFF.

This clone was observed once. The CDR3 loop reads CASSFATGLENQPQHF. The DNA for the CDR3 is TGTGCCAGTAGTTTTGCAACAGGGTTGGAGAATCAGCCCCAGCATTTT. The chain uses TRBV19 and TRBJ1-5; TRBD1 might be the D (6 bases). V dropped 5 bases and J dropped 4 bases, with 18 bases sitting between them. The germline gives CDR1 LNHDA, CDR2 SQIVND (reference sequence). The CDR3 extends over 16 amino acids.

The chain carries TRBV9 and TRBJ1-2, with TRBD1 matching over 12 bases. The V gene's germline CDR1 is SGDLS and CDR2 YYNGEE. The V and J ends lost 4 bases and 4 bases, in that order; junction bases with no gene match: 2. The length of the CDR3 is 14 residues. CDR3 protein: CASSLGQGAYGYTF. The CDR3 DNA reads TGTGCCAGCAGCCTGGGACAGGGGGCCTATGGCTACACCTTC.